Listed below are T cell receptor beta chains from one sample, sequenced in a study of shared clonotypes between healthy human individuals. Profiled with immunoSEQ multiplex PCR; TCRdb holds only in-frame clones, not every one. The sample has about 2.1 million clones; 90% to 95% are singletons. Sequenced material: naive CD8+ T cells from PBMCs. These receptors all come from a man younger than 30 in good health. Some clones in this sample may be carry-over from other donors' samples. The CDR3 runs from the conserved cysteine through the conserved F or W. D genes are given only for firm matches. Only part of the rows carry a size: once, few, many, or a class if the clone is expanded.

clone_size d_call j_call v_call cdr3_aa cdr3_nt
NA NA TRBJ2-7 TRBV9 CASSDGDVSYEQYF TGTGCCAGCAGCGATGGTGACGTCTCCTACGAGCAGTACTTC
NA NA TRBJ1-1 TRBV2 CASSRVVKEAFF TGTGCCAGCAGTAGGGTAGTCAAGGAAGCTTTCTTT
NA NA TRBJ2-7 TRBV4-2 CASSQVSYGGSYEQYF TGTGCCAGCAGCCAAGTAAGTTATGGGGGTTCCTACGAGCAGTACTTC
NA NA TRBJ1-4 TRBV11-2 CASGPGHTAPTNEKLFF TGTGCCAGCGGACCGGGACACACAGCCCCAACTAATGAAAAACTGTTTTTT
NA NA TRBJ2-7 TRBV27 CASSQNPGTAPYEQYF TGTGCCAGCAGTCAAAATCCCGGGACGGCTCCCTACGAGCAGTACTTC
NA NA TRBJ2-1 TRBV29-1 CSVLPEQFF TGCAGCGTCCTGCCGGAGCAGTTCTTC
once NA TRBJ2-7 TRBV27 CASSLVGREQYF TGTGCCAGCAGTCTAGTTGGTCGCGAGCAGTACTTC
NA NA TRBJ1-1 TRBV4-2 CASSQDRGGLFTEAFF TGTGCCAGCAGCCAAGATAGGGGGGGGCTTTTCACTGAAGCTTTCTTT
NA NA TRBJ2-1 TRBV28 CASSLNNEQFF TGTGCCAGCAGTTTAAACAATGAGCAGTTCTTC
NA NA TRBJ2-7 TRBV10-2 CASSERGWPYEQYF TGCGCCAGCAGTGAGAGAGGATGGCCCTACGAGCAGTACTTC
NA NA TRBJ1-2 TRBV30 CAWLERSGYTF TGTGCCTGGTTAGAACGGAGTGGCTACACCTTC
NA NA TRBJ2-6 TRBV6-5 CASSSHSGANVLTF TGTGCCAGCAGTTCCCATTCTGGGGCCAACGTCCTGACTTTC
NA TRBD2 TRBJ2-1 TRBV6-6 CASSYSGGGTYNEQFF TGTGCCAGCAGTTACTCTGGCGGGGGGACCTACAATGAGCAGTTCTTC
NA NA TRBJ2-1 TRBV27 CASSNSQGGEQFF TGTGCCAGCAGCAACTCGCAGGGTGGTGAGCAGTTCTTC
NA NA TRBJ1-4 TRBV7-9 CASPRIGGGKEKLFF TGTGCCAGCCCCCGCATAGGCGGGGGCAAGGAAAAACTGTTTTTT
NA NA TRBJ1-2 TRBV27 CASSLLGIQGYTF TGTGCCAGCAGTTTATTGGGAATTCAAGGCTACACCTTC
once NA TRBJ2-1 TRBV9 CASSVVASLSYNEQFF TGTGCCAGCAGCGTAGTCGCTAGTCTGTCCTACAATGAGCAGTTCTTC
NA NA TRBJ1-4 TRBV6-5 CASSYSREKLFF TGTGCCAGCAGTTACTCGCGGGAAAAACTGTTTTTT
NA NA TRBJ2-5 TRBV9 CASSGDQGTETQYF TGTGCCAGCAGCGGTGACCAGGGAACAGAGACCCAGTACTTC
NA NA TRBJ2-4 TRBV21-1 CASSKGCRAKNIQYF TGTGCCAGCAGCAAAGGGTGCCGAGCCAAAAACATTCAGTACTTC
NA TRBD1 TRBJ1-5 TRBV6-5 CASSSGERGLGPQHF TGTGCCAGCAGTTCCGGTGAGAGGGGGCTAGGGCCCCAGCATTTT
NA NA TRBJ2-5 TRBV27 CASSLGMTRGGTQYF TGTGCCAGCAGTTTGGGAATGACAAGGGGGGGGACCCAGTACTTC
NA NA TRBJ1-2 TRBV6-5 CATKMTEDYGYTF TGTGCCACCAAAATGACGGAGGACTATGGCTACACCTTC
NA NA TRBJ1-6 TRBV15 CATSRDQGFILSNSPLHF TGTGCCACCAGCAGAGATCAGGGTTTCATCCTTAGCAATTCACCCCTCCACTTT
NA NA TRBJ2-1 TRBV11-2 CASSRGRGSSYNEQFF TGTGCCAGCAGCCGGGGACGGGGGAGCTCCTACAATGAGCAGTTCTTC
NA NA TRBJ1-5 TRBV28 CASSLAQAINQPQHF TGTGCCAGCAGTTTAGCACAGGCGATCAATCAGCCCCAGCATTTT
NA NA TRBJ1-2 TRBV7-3 CASSPSLGYGYTF TGTGCCAGCAGCCCATCTCTGGGCTATGGCTACACCTTC
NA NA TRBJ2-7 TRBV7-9 CASSLAFALSAYEQYF TGTGCCAGCAGCTTAGCCTTCGCCTTATCAGCCTACGAGCAGTACTTC
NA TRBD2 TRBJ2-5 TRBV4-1 CASRPLAGGPETQYF TGCGCCAGCAGACCTCTAGCGGGAGGGCCGGAGACCCAGTACTTC
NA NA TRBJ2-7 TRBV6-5 CASSYRRADYEQYF TGTGCCAGCAGTTATAGGAGGGCCGATTACGAGCAGTACTTC
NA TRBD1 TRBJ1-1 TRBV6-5 CASSPGGEDTEAFF TGTGCCAGCAGTCCAGGGGGCGAGGACACTGAAGCTTTCTTT
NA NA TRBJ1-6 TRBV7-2 CASSQGHGSPLHF TGTGCCAGCAGCCAGGGACATGGCTCACCCCTCCACTTT
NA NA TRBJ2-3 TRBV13 CASTTGLTDTQYF TGTGCCAGCACCACCGGACTGACTGATACGCAGTATTTT
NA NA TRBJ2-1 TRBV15 CATSRDLSFNEQFF TGTGCCACCAGCAGAGATCTCTCGTTCAATGAGCAGTTCTTC
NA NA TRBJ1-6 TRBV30 CAWSATFSPLHF TGTGCCTGGAGTGCGACTTTTTCACCCCTCCACTTT
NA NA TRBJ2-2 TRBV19 CAAKGGTGELFF TGTGCCGCCAAGGGGGGCACCGGGGAGCTGTTTTTT
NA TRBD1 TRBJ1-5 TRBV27 CASSLGGQGPQPQHF TGTGCCAGCAGTTTAGGGGGACAGGGTCCCCAGCCCCAGCATTTT
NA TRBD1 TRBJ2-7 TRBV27 CASSLKGQIAYEQYF TGTGCCAGCAGTTTAAAGGGACAGATAGCCTACGAGCAGTACTTC
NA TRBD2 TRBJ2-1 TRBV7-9 CASSPRTSGGPYNEQFF TGTGCCAGCAGCCCCCGGACTAGCGGGGGCCCTTACAATGAGCAGTTCTTC
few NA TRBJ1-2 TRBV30 CAWSVPTTVWTF TGTGCCTGGAGTGTACCTACGACCGTCTGGACCTTC